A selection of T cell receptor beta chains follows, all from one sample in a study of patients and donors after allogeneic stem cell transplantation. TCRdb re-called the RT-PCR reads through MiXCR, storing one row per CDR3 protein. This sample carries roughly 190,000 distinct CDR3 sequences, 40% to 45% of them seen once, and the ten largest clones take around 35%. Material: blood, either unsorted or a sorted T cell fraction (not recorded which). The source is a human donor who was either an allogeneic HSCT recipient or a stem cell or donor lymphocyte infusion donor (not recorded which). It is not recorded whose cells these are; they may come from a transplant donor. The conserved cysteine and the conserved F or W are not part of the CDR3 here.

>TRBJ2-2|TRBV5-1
ASRRSWSGTGELF
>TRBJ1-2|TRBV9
ASSTWDREAGGYT
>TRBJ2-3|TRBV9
ASSVVGSRTDTQY
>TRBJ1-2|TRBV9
ASSPVPEGNYGYT
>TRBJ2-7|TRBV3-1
ASSQSITAGTSGYEQY
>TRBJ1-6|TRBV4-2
ASSQLMGQGTSPLH
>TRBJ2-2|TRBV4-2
ASEEREWSTGELF
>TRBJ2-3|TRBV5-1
ASSLGSGVGDTQY
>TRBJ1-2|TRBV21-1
ASTFLGGTAPDYGYT
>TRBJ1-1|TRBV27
ASSLYQGEAF